This entry concerns a single T cell receptor beta chain. Germline CDR1 SNHLY, CDR2 FYNNEI. This CDR3 comprises 18 residues. The ends lost 6 bases at V and 0 bases at J; junction bases unmatched: 8. The sample belongs to a study of blood T cell repertoires in COVID-19. Turning to the study itself: Acute-phase and convalescent COVID-19 samples originated in the United States, Italy and Spain. In each case, the material was cDNA or gDNA derived from T cells, B-cell-depleted T cells, or PBMCs.

The authors' processing: Using reference gene primer amplification, nucleated cell counts were estimated. Some clones are missing from TCRdb's copy, which holds only in-frame ones; the method was immunoSEQ multiplex PCR. The V and J calls and clone size come from that table; D and trimming were worked out from the DNA. Counted here are some 78,000 clones, around nine tenths occurring once; the ten biggest clones make up 4.5% to 5%. The chain couples TRBV2 to TRBJ1-6, with 10 bases fitting TRBD1. Sequences were obtained from peripheral blood. The TCR was taken from a man aged 50-59 years with active or convalescent COVID-19. The CDR3 DNA follows: TGTGCCAGCAGCACCGGGACAGGGGATAGCTCCTATAATTCACCCCTCCACTTT. Its translation is CASSTGTGDSSYNSPLHF.